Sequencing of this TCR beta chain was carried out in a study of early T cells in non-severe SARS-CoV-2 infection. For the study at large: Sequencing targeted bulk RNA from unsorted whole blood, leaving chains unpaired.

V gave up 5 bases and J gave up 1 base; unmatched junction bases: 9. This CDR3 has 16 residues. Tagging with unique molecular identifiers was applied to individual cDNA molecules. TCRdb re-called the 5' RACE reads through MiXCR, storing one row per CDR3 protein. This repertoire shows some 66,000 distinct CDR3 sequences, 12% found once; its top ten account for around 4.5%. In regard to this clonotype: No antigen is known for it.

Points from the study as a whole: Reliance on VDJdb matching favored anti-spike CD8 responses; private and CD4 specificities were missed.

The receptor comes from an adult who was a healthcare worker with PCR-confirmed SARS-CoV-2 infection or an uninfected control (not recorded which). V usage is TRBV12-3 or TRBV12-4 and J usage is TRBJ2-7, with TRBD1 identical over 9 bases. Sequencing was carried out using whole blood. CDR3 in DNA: TGTGCCAGCAGTCTCCCTAGACAGGGGGGATCCTACGAGCAGTACTTC. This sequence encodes CASSLPRQGGSYEQYF.